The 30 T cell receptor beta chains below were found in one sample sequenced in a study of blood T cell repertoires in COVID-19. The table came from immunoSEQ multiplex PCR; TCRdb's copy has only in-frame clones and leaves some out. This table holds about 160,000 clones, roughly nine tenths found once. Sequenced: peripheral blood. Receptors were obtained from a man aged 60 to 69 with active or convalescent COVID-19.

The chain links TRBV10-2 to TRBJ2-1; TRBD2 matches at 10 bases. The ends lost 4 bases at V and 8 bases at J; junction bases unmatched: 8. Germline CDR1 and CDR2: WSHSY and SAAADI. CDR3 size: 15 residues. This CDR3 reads CASSGAPGLAYEQFF. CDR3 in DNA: TGCGCCAGCAGTGGAGCCCCGGGACTAGCGTATGAGCAGTTCTTC.

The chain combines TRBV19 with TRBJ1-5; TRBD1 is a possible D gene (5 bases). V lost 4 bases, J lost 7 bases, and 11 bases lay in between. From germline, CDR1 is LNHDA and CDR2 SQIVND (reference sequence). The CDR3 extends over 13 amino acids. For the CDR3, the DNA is TGTGCCAGTAGTAGGGAAAAGGGGCAGCCCCAGCATTTT. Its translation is CASSREKGQPQHF.

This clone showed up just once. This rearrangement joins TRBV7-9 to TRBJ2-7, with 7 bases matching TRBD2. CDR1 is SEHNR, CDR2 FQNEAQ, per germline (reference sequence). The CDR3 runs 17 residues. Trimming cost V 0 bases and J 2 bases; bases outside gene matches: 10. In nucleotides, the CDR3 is TGTGCCAGCAGCTTAGCGCGGGGACTACTTGGGCCCTACGAGCAGTACTTC. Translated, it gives CASSLARGLLGPYEQYF. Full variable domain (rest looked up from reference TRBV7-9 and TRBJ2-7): DTGVSQNPRHKITKRGQNVTFRCDPISEHNRLYWYRQTLGQGPEFLTYFQNEAQLEKSRLLSDRFSAERPKGSFSTLEIQRTEQGDSAMYLCASSLARGLLGPYEQYFGPGTRLTVT.

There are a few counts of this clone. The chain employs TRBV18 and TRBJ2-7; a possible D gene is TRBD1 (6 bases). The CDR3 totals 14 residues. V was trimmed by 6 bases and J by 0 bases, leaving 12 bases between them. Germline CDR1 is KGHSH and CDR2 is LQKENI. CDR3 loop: CASSSDSSSYEQYF. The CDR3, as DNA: TGTGCCAGCTCGTCGGACAGTAGCTCCTACGAGCAGTACTTC.

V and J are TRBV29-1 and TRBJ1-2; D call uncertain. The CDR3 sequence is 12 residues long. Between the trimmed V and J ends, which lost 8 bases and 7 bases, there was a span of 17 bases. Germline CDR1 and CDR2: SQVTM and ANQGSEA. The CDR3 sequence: CSFDTLEGGYTF. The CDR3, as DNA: TGCAGCTTCGACACGCTTGAGGGTGGCTACACCTTC.

The CDR3 sequence: CASRLRVAGPYEQYF. DNA of the CDR3: TGTGCCAGCAGGCTGCGGGTAGCGGGACCCTACGAGCAGTACTTC. The V and J genes are TRBV6-5 and TRBJ2-7, with TRBD2 identical over 8 bases. The CDR3 loop spans 15 amino acids. V lost 6 bases to trimming and J lost 2 bases; unmatched junction nucleotides: 9. Germline loops: CDR1 MNHEY, CDR2 SVGAGI.

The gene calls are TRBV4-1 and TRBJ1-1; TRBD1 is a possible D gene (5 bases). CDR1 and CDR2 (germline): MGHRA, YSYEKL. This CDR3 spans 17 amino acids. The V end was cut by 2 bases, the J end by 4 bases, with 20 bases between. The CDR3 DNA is TGCGCCAGCAGCCAACCCCCCGGGGGGGGAAGGAGCACTGAAGCTTTCTTT. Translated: CASSQPPGGGRSTEAFF.

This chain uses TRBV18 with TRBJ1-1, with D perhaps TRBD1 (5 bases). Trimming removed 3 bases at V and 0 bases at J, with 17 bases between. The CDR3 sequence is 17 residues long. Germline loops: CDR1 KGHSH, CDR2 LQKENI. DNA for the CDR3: TGTGCCAGCTCACCGGGGCAGGGTAATTTGGTGAACACTGAAGCTTTCTTT. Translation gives CASSPGQGNLVNTEAFF.

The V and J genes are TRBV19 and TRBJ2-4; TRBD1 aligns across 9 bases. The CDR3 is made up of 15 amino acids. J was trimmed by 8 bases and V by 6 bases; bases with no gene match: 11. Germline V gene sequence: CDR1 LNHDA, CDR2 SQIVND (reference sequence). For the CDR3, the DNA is TGTGCCAGTAGGCCCGGACAGGGGCCGACGGACATTCAGTACTTC. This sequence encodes CASRPGQGPTDIQYF.

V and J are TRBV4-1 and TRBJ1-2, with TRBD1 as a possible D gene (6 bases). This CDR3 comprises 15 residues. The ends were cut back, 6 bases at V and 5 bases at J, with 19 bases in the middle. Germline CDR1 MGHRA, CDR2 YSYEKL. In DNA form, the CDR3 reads TGCGCCAGCAGTCCCTCCACAGGGAGGGGGTATGGCTACACCTTC. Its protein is CASSPSTGRGYGYTF.

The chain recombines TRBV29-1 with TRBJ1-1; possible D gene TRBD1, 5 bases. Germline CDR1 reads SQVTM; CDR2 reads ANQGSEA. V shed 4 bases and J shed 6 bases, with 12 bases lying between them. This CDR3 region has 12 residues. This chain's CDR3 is CSVGRQGAEAFF. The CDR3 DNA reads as TGCAGCGTTGGTCGCCAAGGGGCTGAAGCTTTCTTT.

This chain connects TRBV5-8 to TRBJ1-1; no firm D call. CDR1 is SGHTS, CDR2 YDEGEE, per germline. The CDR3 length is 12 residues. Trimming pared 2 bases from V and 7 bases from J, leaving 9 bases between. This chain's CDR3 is CASSFGGGEAFF. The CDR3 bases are TGTGCCAGCAGCTTCGGAGGAGGTGAAGCTTTCTTT.

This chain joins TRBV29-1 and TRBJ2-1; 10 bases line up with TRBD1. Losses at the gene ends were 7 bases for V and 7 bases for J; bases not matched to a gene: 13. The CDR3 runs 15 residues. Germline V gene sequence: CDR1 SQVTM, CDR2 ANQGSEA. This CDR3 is CSALSGTGAGNEQFF. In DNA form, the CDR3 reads TGCAGCGCCCTTTCCGGGACAGGGGCTGGGAATGAGCAGTTCTTC.

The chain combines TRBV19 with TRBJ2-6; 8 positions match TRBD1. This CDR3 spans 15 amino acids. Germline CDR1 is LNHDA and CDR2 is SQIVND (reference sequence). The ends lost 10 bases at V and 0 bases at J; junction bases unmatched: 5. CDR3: CATGQGLSGANVLTF. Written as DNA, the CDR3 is TGTGCCACTGGACAGGGCCTCTCTGGGGCCAACGTCCTGACTTTC.

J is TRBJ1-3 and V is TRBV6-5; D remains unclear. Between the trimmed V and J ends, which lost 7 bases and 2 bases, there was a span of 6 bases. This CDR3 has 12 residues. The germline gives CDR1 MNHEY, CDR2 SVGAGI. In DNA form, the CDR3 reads TGTGCCAGCACCAACACTGGAAACACCATATATTTT. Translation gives CASTNTGNTIYF.

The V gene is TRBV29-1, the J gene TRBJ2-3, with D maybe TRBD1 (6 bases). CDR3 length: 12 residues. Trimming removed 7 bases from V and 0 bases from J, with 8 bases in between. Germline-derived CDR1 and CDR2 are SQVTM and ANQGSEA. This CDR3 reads CSEDSSTDTQYF. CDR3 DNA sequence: TGCAGCGAGGACAGTAGCACAGATACGCAGTATTTT.

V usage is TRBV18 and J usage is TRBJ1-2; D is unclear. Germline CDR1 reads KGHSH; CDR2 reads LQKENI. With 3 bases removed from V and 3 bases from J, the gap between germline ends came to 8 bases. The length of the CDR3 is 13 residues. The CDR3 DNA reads TGTGCCAGCTCACCCTACCGCTACTATGGCTACACCTTC. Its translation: CASSPYRYYGYTF. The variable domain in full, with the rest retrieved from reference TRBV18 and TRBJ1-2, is NAGVMQNPRHLVRRRGQEARLRCSPMKGHSHVYWYRQLPEEGLKFMVYLQKENIIDESGMPKERFSAEFPKEGPSILRIQQVVRGDSAAYFCASSPYRYYGYTFGSGTRLTVV.

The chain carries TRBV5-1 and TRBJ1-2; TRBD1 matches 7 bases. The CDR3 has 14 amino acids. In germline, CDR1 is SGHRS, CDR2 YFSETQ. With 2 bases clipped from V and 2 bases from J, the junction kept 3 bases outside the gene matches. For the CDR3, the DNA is TGCGCCAGCAGCTTCAGGGGGACAAACTATGGCTACACCTTC. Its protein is CASSFRGTNYGYTF. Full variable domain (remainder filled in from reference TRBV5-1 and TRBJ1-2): KAGVTQTPRYLIKTRGQQVTLSCSPISGHRSVSWYQQTPGQGLQFLFEYFSETQRNKGNFPGRFSGRQFSNSRSEMNVSTLELGDSALYLCASSFRGTNYGYTFGSGTRLTVV.

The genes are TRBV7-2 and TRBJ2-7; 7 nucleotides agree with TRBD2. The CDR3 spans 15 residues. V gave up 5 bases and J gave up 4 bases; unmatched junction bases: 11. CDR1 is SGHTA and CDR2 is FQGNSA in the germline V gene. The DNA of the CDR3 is TGTGCCAGCAGCCCGCGGCTGAGCGGGAATTACGAGCAGTACTTC. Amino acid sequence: CASSPRLSGNYEQYF.

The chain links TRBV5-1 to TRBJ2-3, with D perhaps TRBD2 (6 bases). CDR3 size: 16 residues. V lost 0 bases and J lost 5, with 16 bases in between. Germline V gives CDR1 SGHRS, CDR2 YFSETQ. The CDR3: CASSLALSGVRDTQYF. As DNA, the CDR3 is TGCGCCAGCAGCTTGGCTTTATCGGGAGTAAGAGATACGCAGTATTTT.

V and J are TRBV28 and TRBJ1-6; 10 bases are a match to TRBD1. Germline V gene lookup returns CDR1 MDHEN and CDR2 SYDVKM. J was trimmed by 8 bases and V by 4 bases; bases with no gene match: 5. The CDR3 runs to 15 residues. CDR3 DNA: TGTGCCAGCAGTTCGGCCGGGACAGGGGATTCACCCCTCCACTTT. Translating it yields CASSSAGTGDSPLHF. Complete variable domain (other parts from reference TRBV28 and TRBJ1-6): DVKVTQSSRYLVKRTGEKVFLECVQDMDHENMFWYRQDPGLGLRLIYFSYDVKMKEKGDIPEGYSVSREKKERFSLILESASTNQTSMYLCASSSAGTGDSPLHFGNGTRLTVT.

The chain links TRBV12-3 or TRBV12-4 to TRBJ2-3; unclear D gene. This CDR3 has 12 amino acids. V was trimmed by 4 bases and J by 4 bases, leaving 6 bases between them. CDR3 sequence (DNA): TGTGCCAGCAGTTCGCGCGCAGATACGCAGTATTTT. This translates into CASSSRADTQYF.

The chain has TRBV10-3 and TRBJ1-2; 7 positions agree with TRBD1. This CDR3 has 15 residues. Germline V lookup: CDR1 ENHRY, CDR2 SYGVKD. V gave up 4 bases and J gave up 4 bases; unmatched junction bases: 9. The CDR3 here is CAISGMATGSYGYTF. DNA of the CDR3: TGTGCCATCAGTGGTATGGCGACAGGGAGCTATGGCTACACCTTC.

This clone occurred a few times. This chain's CDR3 is CASSPRRSHEQYF. Written as DNA, the CDR3 is TGCGCCAGCAGCCCGCGCCGGTCCCACGAGCAGTACTTC. The rearrangement links TRBV5-1 to TRBJ2-7; D is undetermined. This CDR3 comprises 13 residues. Germline V gene sequence: CDR1 SGHRS, CDR2 YFSETQ. Trimming cost V 4 bases and J 5 bases, with 13 bases left between them.

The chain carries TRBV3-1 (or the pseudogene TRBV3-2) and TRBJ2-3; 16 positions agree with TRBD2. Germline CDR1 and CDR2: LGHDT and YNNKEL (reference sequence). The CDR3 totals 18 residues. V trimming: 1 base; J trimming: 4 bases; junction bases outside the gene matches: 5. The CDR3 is CASSQAGTSGGAADTQYF. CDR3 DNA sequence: TGTGCCAGCAGCCAAGCCGGGACTAGCGGGGGGGCAGCAGATACGCAGTATTTT.

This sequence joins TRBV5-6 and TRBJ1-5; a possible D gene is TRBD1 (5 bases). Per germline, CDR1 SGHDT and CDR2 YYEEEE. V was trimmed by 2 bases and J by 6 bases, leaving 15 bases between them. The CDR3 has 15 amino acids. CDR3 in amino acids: CASSFRGMGFQPQHF. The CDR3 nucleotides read TGTGCCAGCAGCTTCCGGGGGATGGGGTTTCAGCCCCAGCATTTT.

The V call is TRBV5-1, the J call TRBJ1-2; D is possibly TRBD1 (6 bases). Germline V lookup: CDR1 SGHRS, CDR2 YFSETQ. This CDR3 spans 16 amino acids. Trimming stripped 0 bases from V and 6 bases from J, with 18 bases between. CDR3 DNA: TGCGCCAGCAGCTTGGGGTGGGACATTAAAAAGGATGGCTACACCTTC. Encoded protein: CASSLGWDIKKDGYTF.

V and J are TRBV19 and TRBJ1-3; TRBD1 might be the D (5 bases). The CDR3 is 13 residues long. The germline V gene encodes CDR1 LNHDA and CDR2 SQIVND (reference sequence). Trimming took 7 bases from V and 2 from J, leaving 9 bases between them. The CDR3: CASISGTGNTIYF. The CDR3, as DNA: TGTGCCAGTATTTCAGGGACTGGAAACACCATATATTTT. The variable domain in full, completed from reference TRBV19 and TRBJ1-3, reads DGGITQSPKYLFRKEGQNVTLSCEQNLNHDAMYWYRQDPGQGLRLIYYSQIVNDFQKGDIAEGYSVSREKKESFPLTVTSAQKNPTAFYLCASISGTGNTIYFGEGSWLTVV.

CDR3 nucleotides: TGTGCCATCAGTCCTGACAGGGACTATGGCTACACCTTC. Translated: CAISPDRDYGYTF. This chain uses TRBV10-3 with TRBJ1-2; 7 bases are shared with TRBD1. Germline assignment: CDR1 ENHRY and CDR2 SYGVKD. V lost 5 bases to trimming and J lost 3 bases; unmatched junction nucleotides: 3. The CDR3 has 13 amino acids.

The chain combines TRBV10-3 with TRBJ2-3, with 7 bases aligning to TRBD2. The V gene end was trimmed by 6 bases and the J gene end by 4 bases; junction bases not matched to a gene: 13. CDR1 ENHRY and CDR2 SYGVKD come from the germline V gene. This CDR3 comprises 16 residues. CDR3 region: CAISAVGGSGADTQYF. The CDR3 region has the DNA TGTGCCATCAGCGCCGTTGGCGGGAGCGGGGCAGATACGCAGTATTTT.